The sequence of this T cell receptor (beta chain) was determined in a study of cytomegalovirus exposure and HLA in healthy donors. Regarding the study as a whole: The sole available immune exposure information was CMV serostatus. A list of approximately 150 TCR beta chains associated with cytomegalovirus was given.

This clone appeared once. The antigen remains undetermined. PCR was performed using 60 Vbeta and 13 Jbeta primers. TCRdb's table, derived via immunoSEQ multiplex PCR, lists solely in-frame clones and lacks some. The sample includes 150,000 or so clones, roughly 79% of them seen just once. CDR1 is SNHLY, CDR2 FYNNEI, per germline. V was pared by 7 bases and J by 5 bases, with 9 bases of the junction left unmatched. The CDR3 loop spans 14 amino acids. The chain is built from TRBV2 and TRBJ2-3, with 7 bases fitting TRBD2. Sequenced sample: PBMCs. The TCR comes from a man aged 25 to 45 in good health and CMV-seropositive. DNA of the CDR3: TGTGCCAGCAACCTGCCGGGACTAAAAGATACGCAGTATTTT. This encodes CASNLPGLKDTQYF.